The 4 T cell receptor beta chains given below trace back to one sample, sequenced in a study of cytomegalovirus exposure and HLA in healthy donors. TCRdb's copy holds only in-frame clones and misses some; the assay was immunoSEQ multiplex PCR. The table has around 160,000 clones, more than 75% seen once; the top ten hold around 3%. Sequencing used PBMCs. Receptors were obtained from a man aged 18 to 30 in good health and CMV-seronegative.

The chain combines TRBV7-6 with TRBJ2-1; D is possibly TRBD2 (7 bases). CDR3 length: 15 residues. V lost 3 bases and J 8 bases, leaving 17 bases between the germline ends. Germline CDR1 is SGHVS and CDR2 is FNYEAQ. The CDR3 bases are TGTGCCAGCAGCTTGGGGGAGGGTAAGGGGGATGAGCAGTTCTTC. Translating gives CASSLGEGKGDEQFF.

The chain couples TRBV7-2 to TRBJ2-7, with 8 bases fitting TRBD2. The CDR3 sequence is 16 residues long. The germline gives CDR1 SGHTA, CDR2 FQGNSA. After removal of 5 bases from V and 7 bases from J, the junction contained 16 bases not matched to a gene. The CDR3 protein is CASSPFAGGFGEEQYF. CDR3 DNA sequence: TGTGCCAGCAGCCCCTTCGCGGGAGGATTTGGGGAGGAGCAGTACTTC. Based on the CDR3 plus reference TRBV7-2 and TRBJ2-7, the full variable domain is GAGVSQSPSNKVTEKGKDVELRCDPISGHTALYWYRQSLGQGLEFLIYFQGNSAPDKSGLPSDRFSAERTGGSVSTLTIQRTQQEDSAVYLCASSPFAGGFGEEQYFGPGTRLTVT.

About this clone itself: The junction and the germline gene differ at one end; a read error may be behind it. The chain has TRBV7-7 and TRBJ2-3; no definite D call. Germline V gene data show CDR1 as SSHAT and CDR2 as FNYEAQ (reference sequence). The CDR3 contains 13 residues. The chain's CDR3 is CASSLDSTDTQYF. Here the CDR3 DNA reads TGTGCTAGCAGCTTAGACTCCACAGATACGCAGTATTTT.

The chain recombines TRBV7-9 with TRBJ2-7; D is perhaps TRBD2 (5 bases). Trimming removed 1 base at V and 6 bases at J, with 10 bases between. The CDR3 runs to 13 residues. The V gene's germline CDR1 is SEHNR and CDR2 FQNEAQ (reference sequence). Here the CDR3 DNA reads TGTGCCAGCAGCTTAGGGGTGGGAGTCGAGCAGTACGTC. It translates to CASSLGVGVEQYV.